The 25 T cell receptor beta chains below come from one sample, sequenced in a study of T cells in Graves' hyperthyroidism and ophthalmopathy (dated by TCRdb to between 2018 and 2021). The library was generated by multiplex PCR. Instrument on record: Illumina HiSeq 2000. The TCR beta CDR3 regions were amplified from RNA transcripts. For the first round of RT-PCR on the TCR CDR3, the HTBI primer set was used together with the Qiagen OneStep RT-PCR kit. In-frame beta chains were kept once TCRdb had trimmed the public reads at Q25 with fastp and called clones with MiXCR. Rows with one shared CDR3 protein collapse into an entry with the most common genes and DNA. The sample table shows about 520,000 distinct CDR3 sequences, and roughly 24% are seen once. The ten largest clones add up to approximately 10% of the sample. The sequenced sample was blood. Receptors were obtained from a woman aged 25-40 years with Graves' ophthalmopathy.

The chain combines TRBV13 with TRBJ2-7; 10 bases line up with TRBD1. J was trimmed by 3 bases and V by 5 bases; bases with no gene match: 10. The CDR3 runs 16 residues. CDR1 is PRHDT, CDR2 FYEKMQ, per germline (reference sequence). The CDR3 DNA reads as TGTGCCAGCAGCCGTTCCGACCGGGACAGGGGCTACGAGCAGTACTTC. Its protein product is CASSRSDRDRGYEQYF.

About this clonotype itself: A much larger clone sits a single nucleotide away, making a read error possible. The chain couples TRBV11-1 to TRBJ2-3, with D perhaps matching TRBD1 or TRBD2 (5 bases each). Germline V gene lookup returns CDR1 SGHAT and CDR2 FQDESV (reference sequence). Deletions cut 0 bases from V and 1 base from J, with 5 bases between. There are 14 residues in the CDR3. CDR3 amino acids: CASSLAGGTDTQYF. The CDR3 nucleotides read TGTGCCAGCAGCTTAGCGGGGGGCACAGATACGCAGTATTTT.

J is TRBJ1-2 and V is TRBV28; TRBD1 matches 9 bases. The CDR3 has 14 residues. Germline V gene data show CDR1 as MDHEN and CDR2 as SYDVKM. J was trimmed by 6 bases and V by 3 bases; bases with no gene match: 5. CDR3 residues: CASSFGQGMDGYTF. In nucleotides, the CDR3 is TGTGCCAGCAGTTTCGGACAGGGGATGGATGGCTACACCTTC.

This clonotype was seen at least ten times. The rearrangement joins TRBV6-5 to TRBJ1-1; D unresolved. The CDR3 consists of 17 residues. V dropped 0 bases and J dropped 0 bases, with 14 bases sitting between them. Germline lookup yields CDR1 MNHEY and CDR2 SVGAGI. The DNA for the CDR3 is TGTGCCAGCAGTTACTCGACGACGGGATTCATGAACACTGAAGCTTTCTTT. This sequence encodes CASSYSTTGFMNTEAFF.

The rearrangement joins TRBV2 to TRBJ2-2, with TRBD1 identical over 9 bases. Germline values: CDR1 SNHLY, CDR2 FYNNEI. The V and J ends lost 8 bases and 6 bases, in that order; junction bases with no gene match: 7. The CDR3 has 14 residues. CDR3 nucleotides: TGTGCCAGCGGCAAGGGACAGGGTTCCGGGGAGCTGTTTTTT. This gives the protein CASGKGQGSGELFF.

The V gene is TRBV20-1, the J gene TRBJ1-1; tentative D call: TRBD1 (6 bases). The CDR3 has 13 residues. From germline, CDR1 is DFQATT and CDR2 SNEGSKA (reference sequence). Trimming shortened V by 5 bases and J by 4 bases, and 14 bases separated the two germline ends. The CDR3 DNA is TGCAGTGCTGAACAGGGTAGGAGCACTGAAGCTTTCTTT. Its translation: CSAEQGRSTEAFF.

Many counts were recorded for this clonotype. The chain is built from TRBV10-3 and TRBJ1-1; 7 bases line up with TRBD1. The trim removed 7 bases at V and 5 bases at J, leaving 7 bases unmatched. The CDR3 consists of 13 residues. Germline assignment: CDR1 ENHRY and CDR2 SYGVKD. The CDR3 bases are TGTGCCATCAAGACAGGGTTGGAGACTGAAGCTTTCTTT. Its translation is CAIKTGLETEAFF.

At least ten counts were recorded for this clonotype. The V and J genes are TRBV20-1 and TRBJ2-5, with 8 positions matching TRBD2. The V segment lost 3 bases and the J segment 2 bases; nucleotides outside the gene matches: 11. The CDR3 contains 16 residues. The V gene's germline CDR1 is DFQATT and CDR2 SNEGSKA (reference sequence). CDR3 residues: CSASLAGGLFQETQYF. The CDR3, as DNA: TGCAGTGCTAGTCTTGCGGGGGGTTTATTTCAAGAGACCCAGTACTTC.

This clonotype came up many times. The V and J genes are TRBV30 and TRBJ1-1; D possibly corresponds to TRBD1 (6 bases). CDR3 length: 15 amino acids. V shed 2 bases and J shed 0 bases, with 13 bases lying between them. Looked up from germline, CDR1 is GTSNPN and CDR2 is SVGIG (reference sequence). This CDR3 reads CAWSNGGEMNTEAFF. CDR3 in DNA: TGTGCCTGGAGTAACGGGGGCGAAATGAACACTGAAGCTTTCTTT.

This clonotype was found a few times. J is TRBJ1-2 and V is TRBV4-1; D not certain. Germline V gene lookup returns CDR1 MGHRA and CDR2 YSYEKL. The CDR3 totals 15 residues. Trimming stripped 0 bases from V and 4 bases from J, with 12 bases between. The DNA of the CDR3 is TGCGCCAGCAGCCAAGACGAGGACCCGGGCTATGGCTACACCTTC. Its translation: CASSQDEDPGYGYTF.

This clonotype occurred many times. The genes are TRBV9 and TRBJ1-1, with 8 nucleotides matching TRBD1. The CDR3 is 17 amino acids. Trimming at V came to 4 bases and at J to 5 bases, leaving 16 bases not matched to a gene. CDR1 is SGDLS and CDR2 is YYNGEE in the germline V gene. CDR3 protein: CASSPGTGGLGGTEAFF. CDR3 nucleotides: TGTGCCAGCAGCCCCGGGACAGGAGGCCTTGGGGGGACTGAAGCTTTCTTT.

The V and J genes are TRBV19 and TRBJ1-2; TRBD1 agrees at 7 bases. CDR1 and CDR2 (germline): LNHDA, SQIVND (reference sequence). The CDR3 contains 15 residues. V shed 5 bases and J 6 bases; nucleotides not matched to a gene: 12. In DNA form, the CDR3 reads TGTGCCAGTAGTTTACTCGTTCCAGGGGGACATGGCTACACCTTC. Protein: CASSLLVPGGHGYTF.

In this sample, this clonotype turned up many times. V gene TRBV5-1 combines with J gene TRBJ1-1; TRBD1 is a possible D gene (5 bases). Between the trimmed V and J ends, which lost 4 bases and 4 bases, there was a span of 17 bases. Germline values: CDR1 SGHRS, CDR2 YFSETQ. This CDR3 has 15 amino acids. This CDR3 reads CASSTPGGPVTEAFF. The CDR3 DNA follows: TGCGCCAGCAGCACACCGGGGGGACCGGTCACTGAAGCTTTCTTT.

This chain joins TRBV5-1 and TRBJ1-2, with D uncertain. This CDR3 contains 14 residues. V lost 2 bases and J 1 base, leaving 9 bases between the germline ends. Germline V lookup: CDR1 SGHRS, CDR2 YFSETQ. This chain's CDR3 is CASSFNTHNYGYTF. Written as DNA, the CDR3 is TGCGCCAGCAGCTTTAACACCCATAACTATGGCTACACCTTC.

This clonotype was observed at least ten times. The chain uses TRBV7-2 and TRBJ2-2; D may be TRBD1 or TRBD2 (5 bases each). V lost 6 bases to trimming and J lost 0 bases, with 8 bases between them. Germline V lookup: CDR1 SGHTA, CDR2 FQGNSA. CDR3 length: 14 residues. The CDR3 coding sequence is TGTGCCAGCAGGGGGGATGCGAACACCGGGGAGCTGTTTTTT. Translating gives CASRGDANTGELFF.

The rearrangement uses TRBV6-2 or TRBV6-3 and TRBJ2-7; D is uncertain. This CDR3 region has 13 residues. Germline-derived CDR1 and CDR2 are MNHEY and SVGEGT. V lost 6 bases and J 1 base, leaving 10 bases between the germline ends. The CDR3 loop reads CASRNLGSYEQYF. The CDR3 region has the DNA TGTGCCAGCAGGAACCTTGGTTCCTACGAGCAGTACTTC.

The table lists this clonotype with a few counts. The chain employs TRBV7-9 and TRBJ2-5, with 7 bases matching TRBD1. CDR1 is SEHNR, CDR2 FQNEAQ, per germline (reference sequence). The CDR3 is 14 residues long. The J segment lost 8 bases and the V segment lost 4 bases, leaving 10 bases of the junction unmatched. CDR3 sequence (DNA): TGTGCCAGCAGCTACCCCCGACAGGGATCTACCCAGTACTTC. Its protein is CASSYPRQGSTQYF.

Ten or more counts support this clonotype. The chain links TRBV27 to TRBJ2-7; perhaps TRBD1 as D (5 bases). With 5 bases removed from V and 0 bases from J, the gap between germline ends came to 11 bases. The germline CDR1 and CDR2 sequences are MNHEY and SMNVEV (reference sequence). The CDR3 contains 14 residues. CDR3 sequence: CASSPWTSSYEQYF. In nucleotides, the CDR3 is TGTGCCAGCAGTCCCTGGACAAGCTCCTACGAGCAGTACTTC.

This clonotype was observed a few times. One base away lies a much larger clone, so this may be a sequencing read error. V gene TRBV11-2 combines with J gene TRBJ2-2, with 9 positions matching TRBD2. The germline V gene encodes CDR1 SGHAT and CDR2 FQNNGV. There are 14 residues in the CDR3. CDR3: CASSSLAGTGELLF. In DNA form, the CDR3 reads TGTGCCAGCAGCTCACTAGCGGGCACCGGGGAGCTGCTTTTT.

This clonotype was seen many times. This chain joins TRBV24-1 and TRBJ1-5; 7 bases agree with TRBD1. Germline V gene sequence: CDR1 KGHDR, CDR2 SFDVKD. V gave up 4 bases and J gave up 4 bases; unmatched junction bases: 6. The CDR3 sequence is 15 residues long. CDR3 amino acids: CATSDPGRGNQPQHF. CDR3 nucleotide sequence: TGTGCCACCAGTGACCCCGGCAGGGGGAATCAGCCCCAGCATTTT.

At least ten counts were recorded for this clonotype. The chain combines TRBV12-3 or TRBV12-4 with TRBJ1-1; D remains unclear. The V gene lost 2 bases and the J gene lost 0 bases, with 10 bases spanning the gap. The CDR3 has 15 amino acids. In DNA form, the CDR3 reads TGTGCCAGCAGTTTATTCGGGCTCATGAACACTGAAGCTTTCTTT. Amino acids: CASSLFGLMNTEAFF.

This clonotype has a handful of counts. The chain has TRBV10-3 and TRBJ2-7; no clear D. The CDR3 is 12 residues long. V was shortened by 10 bases and J by 2 bases, with 12 bases between the two germline ends. Germline V gene lookup returns CDR1 ENHRY and CDR2 SYGVKD. CDR3: CATAGQTYEQYF. The CDR3 DNA follows: TGTGCCACGGCCGGGCAAACCTACGAGCAGTACTTC.

In its sample, this clonotype was seen many times. The chain is built from TRBV7-2 and TRBJ2-3; D remains ambiguous. Trimming took off 5 bases at V and 6 bases at J, with 12 bases between the two ends. CDR1 is SGHTA, CDR2 FQGNSA, per germline. The CDR3 covers 13 residues. CDR3 sequence reads: CASSTRSGDTQYF. The CDR3 region has the DNA TGTGCCAGCAGCACCCGCTCGGGCGATACGCAGTATTTT. Together with reference TRBV7-2 and TRBJ2-3, the CDR3 gives the full variable domain: GAGVSQSPSNKVTEKGKDVELRCDPISGHTALYWYRQSLGQGLEFLIYFQGNSAPDKSGLPSDRFSAERTGGSVSTLTIQRTQQEDSAVYLCASSTRSGDTQYFGPGTRLTVL.

J is TRBJ2-2 and V is TRBV6-1, with 7 bases fitting TRBD2. V was pared by 5 bases and J by 6 bases, with 12 bases of the junction left unmatched. Looked up from germline, CDR1 is MNHNS and CDR2 is SASEGT. The CDR3 runs 16 residues. The CDR3 DNA follows: TGTGCCAGCAGTCCGTCCCGCGCGGGAGTATCCGGGGAGCTGTTTTTT. Its translation: CASSPSRAGVSGELFF.

This clonotype was picked up many times. V and J are TRBV11-2 and TRBJ1-6; 7 nucleotides align to TRBD1. After removal of 2 bases from V and 8 bases from J, the junction contained 3 bases not matched to a gene. The CDR3 runs to 14 residues. Per the germline V gene, CDR1 is SGHAT and CDR2 is FQNNGV. Written as DNA, the CDR3 is TGTGCCAGCAGCTTACTCCAGGGGGATTCACCCCTCCACTTT. Its translation is CASSLLQGDSPLHF.